This is a list of T cell receptor beta chains from one sample in a study of T cell responses to AZD1222 COVID-19 vaccine. Some clones are missing from TCRdb's copy, which holds only in-frame ones; the method was immunoSEQ multiplex PCR. The sample has around 100,000 clones, around nine tenths seen once. The sample was peripheral blood, taken on day 0 of AZD1222 vaccination. The receptors originated from an adult in good health. The CDR3 runs from the conserved cysteine through the conserved F or W. D genes are given only for firm matches. Rows may omit the clone size; those that give it use once, few, many or a size class.

clone size	D gene	V gene	J gene	CDR3 protein	CDR3 DNA
-	-	TRBV4-2	TRBJ1-3	CASSQDRVFLRSGNTIYF	TGTGCCAGCAGCCAAGACAGGGTGTTCCTAAGGTCTGGAAACACCATATATTTT
-	-	TRBV18	TRBJ2-7	CASSQNYEQYF	TGTGCCAGCTCTCAGAACTACGAGCAGTACTTC
-	-	TRBV3-1/TRBV3-2	TRBJ1-1	CASSRAAGDTEAFF	TGTGCCAGCAGCAGGGCGGCGGGAGACACTGAAGCTTTCTTT
-	-	TRBV2	TRBJ1-6	CASNPKADSPLHF	TGTGCCAGCAACCCCAAGGCTGATTCACCCCTCCACTTT
once	TRBD1	TRBV19	TRBJ2-3	CASTKIGQGGTDTQYF	TGTGCCAGTACCAAAATCGGACAGGGGGGCACAGATACGCAGTATTTT
-	TRBD1	TRBV29-1	TRBJ2-7	CSHRGTGGHEQYF	TGCAGCCACCGCGGGACAGGGGGCCACGAGCAGTACTTC
-	TRBD2	TRBV19	TRBJ2-5	CASSLSGTRQETQYF	TGTGCCAGTAGTCTCTCCGGGACTAGACAAGAGACCCAGTACTTC
-	TRBD1	TRBV5-4	TRBJ1-4	CASSLNRGGNEKLFF	TGTGCCAGCAGCTTAAACAGGGGGGGAAATGAAAAACTGTTTTTT
-	TRBD1	TRBV5-1	TRBJ1-2	CASSRPGQGDGYTF	TGCGCCAGCAGCAGGCCGGGACAGGGTGACGGCTACACCTTC
few	TRBD1	TRBV7-9	TRBJ1-6	CASSQPTGTDSPLHF	TGTGCCAGCAGCCAACCGACAGGGACCGACTCACCCCTCCACTTT